The 28 T cell receptor beta chains presented below share a single source sample, sequenced in a study of cytomegalovirus exposure and HLA in healthy donors. Primers: 60 Vbeta forward and 13 Jbeta reverse. TCRdb keeps only in-frame clones here, not all; method: immunoSEQ multiplex PCR. This sample has fewer than 150,000 clones, with 60% to 80% found just once. The sample comprised PBMCs. The receptors shown here come from a woman in her forties or fifties in good health and CMV-seronegative.

The J gene is TRBJ2-6, the V gene TRBV19, with 8 positions matching TRBD1. Germline V lookup: CDR1 LNHDA, CDR2 SQIVND (reference sequence). V gave up 10 bases and J gave up 2 bases; unmatched junction bases: 10. The CDR3 totals 16 residues. The CDR3 DNA reads TGTGCCACCCTCCCCCAGGGGGCAGCTGGGGCCAACGTCCTGACTTTC. It encodes CATLPQGAAGANVLTF.

This sequence joins TRBV2 and TRBJ2-7; D is possibly TRBD1 (6 bases). CDR1 SNHLY and CDR2 FYNNEI come from the germline V gene. The CDR3 runs to 16 residues. Trimming shortened V by 5 bases and J by 3 bases, and 20 bases separated the two germline ends. CDR3 in amino acids: CASSHLRGRLFYEQYF. The CDR3 DNA reads as TGTGCCAGCAGTCACCTCAGGGGCCGGTTGTTCTACGAGCAGTACTTC.

This rearrangement joins TRBV11-2 to TRBJ2-3; TRBD1 matches 9 bases. Germline CDR1 is SGHAT and CDR2 is FQNNGV. J gave up 1 base and V 5 bases, and 7 bases lay outside the gene matches. The CDR3 totals 16 residues. In nucleotides, the CDR3 is TGTGCCAGCAGCCCTCACAGGGGGCCGGGCACAGATACGCAGTATTTT. This codes for CASSPHRGPGTDTQYF.

This chain uses TRBV11-2 with TRBJ2-2, with 7 bases fitting TRBD1. V was clipped by 6 bases and J by 4 bases; unmatched bases: 8. Germline CDR1 reads SGHAT; CDR2 reads FQNNGV. The length of the CDR3 is 15 residues. In DNA, the CDR3 is TGTGCCAGCAGGTCAACGAGGGGGCCCACCGGGGAGCTGTTTTTT. This encodes CASRSTRGPTGELFF. Using reference TRBV11-2 and TRBJ2-2 for the parts outside the CDR3, the full variable domain is EAGVAQSPRYKIIEKRQSVAFWCNPISGHATLYWYQQILGQGPKLLIQFQNNGVVDDSQLPKDRFSAERLKGVDSTLKIQPAKLEDSAVYLCASRSTRGPTGELFFGEGSRLTVL.

This chain links TRBV6-1 with TRBJ2-1, with a tentative D call TRBD1 (5 bases). The CDR3 contains 15 residues. Per germline, CDR1 MNHNS and CDR2 SASEGT. The germline V and J ends were trimmed by 2 bases and 0 bases, with 8 bases remaining between them. CDR3 sequence (DNA): TGTGCCAGCAGTGAAAGTAGGGGCTCCTACAATGAGCAGTTCTTC. This codes for CASSESRGSYNEQFF.

The chain links TRBV15 to TRBJ1-1; the D gene is possibly TRBD1 (5 bases). The V and J ends lost 4 bases and 4 bases respectively, with 10 bases between them. The CDR3 length is 13 residues. Germline CDR1 reads LNHNV; CDR2 reads YYDKDF (reference sequence). The CDR3 sequence is CATSIQGGTEAFF. The DNA of the CDR3 is TGTGCCACCAGCATCCAGGGCGGCACTGAAGCTTTCTTT.

In nucleotides, the CDR3 is TGCGCCAGCAGCCAGGGAGCAAGGCAGCCCCAGCATTTT. It translates to CASSQGARQPQHF. The chain is built from TRBV4-3 and TRBJ1-5; D unclear. The germline V gene encodes CDR1 LGHNA and CDR2 YSLEER. V lost 3 bases to trimming and J lost 7 bases, with 10 bases between them. The CDR3 runs 13 residues.

This clone was seen more than once but under ten times. The chain joins TRBV6-6 to TRBJ1-6; 8 bases align to TRBD1. Germline loops: CDR1 MNHNY, CDR2 SVGAGI (reference sequence). The CDR3 loop spans 16 amino acids. Germline trimming cut 2 bases from V and 6 bases from J; bases unmatched to any gene: 6. The CDR3, as DNA: TGTGCCAGCAGTTACCCCCCCGGACAGGGTAATTCACCCCTCCACTTT. Translating gives CASSYPPGQGNSPLHF.

The chain has TRBV5-1 and TRBJ2-7; 9 nucleotides match TRBD1. Germline CDR1 SGHRS, CDR2 YFSETQ. The CDR3 consists of 14 residues. The trim removed 3 bases at V and 5 bases at J, leaving 6 bases unmatched. Here the CDR3 reads CASSSGQGVNEQYF. As DNA, the CDR3 is TGCGCCAGCAGCTCGGGACAGGGTGTCAACGAGCAGTACTTC.

About this clone itself: Relative to the germline gene, one junction end is altered; a read error may explain this. Here the CDR3 reads CASSLEEPGQGAYNEQFF. Written as DNA, the CDR3 is TGTGCTAGCAGCTTAGAAGAACCGGGACAGGGGGCCTACAATGAGCAGTTCTTC. The V call is TRBV7-7, the J call TRBJ2-1, with TRBD1 matching 11 bases. CDR1 and CDR2 from the germline V gene are SSHAT and FNYEAQ (reference sequence). The CDR3 spans 18 residues.

This chain joins TRBV27 and TRBJ1-5; D is perhaps TRBD1 (5 bases). This CDR3 has 15 residues. Germline CDR1 and CDR2: MNHEY and SMNVEV (reference sequence). Trimming took off 7 bases at V and 1 base at J, with 14 bases between the two ends. The CDR3 region is CASNSKGKSNQPQHF. CDR3 in DNA: TGTGCCAGCAATTCTAAGGGGAAGAGCAATCAGCCCCAGCATTTT.

This sequence joins TRBV2 and TRBJ2-6; 9 bases line up with TRBD1. Germline V gene sequence: CDR1 SNHLY, CDR2 FYNNEI. J lost 1 base, V lost 2 bases, and 6 bases had no gene match. The CDR3 spans 18 residues. The CDR3, as DNA: TGTGCCAGCAGTGAACCCGGGACAGGGTTATCTGGGGCCAACGTCCTGACTTTC. Its protein product is CASSEPGTGLSGANVLTF.

The rearrangement uses TRBV29-1 and TRBJ2-1, with 11 bases identical to TRBD2. Germline CDR1 reads SQVTM; CDR2 reads ANQGSEA. The CDR3 covers 14 residues. The trim removed 5 bases at V and 5 bases at J, leaving 5 bases unmatched. The CDR3 region is CSVQTSGANNEQFF. The DNA of the CDR3 is TGCAGCGTTCAGACTAGCGGGGCTAACAATGAGCAGTTCTTC.

By sample share, this clone is medium-sized. The same CDR3 can be traced to other DNA sequences in this sample. The chain joins TRBV2 to TRBJ2-3; possible D gene TRBD2, 5 bases. The germline gives CDR1 SNHLY, CDR2 FYNNEI. The CDR3 runs 12 residues. V was cut by 7 bases and J by 2 bases, with 7 bases left in between. The CDR3 nucleotides read TGTGCCAGCAACCTAGCCACAGATACGCAGTATTTT. Its protein product is CASNLATDTQYF. Supplemented by reference TRBV2 and TRBJ2-3, the full variable domain reads EPEVTQTPSHQVTQMGQEVILRCVPISNHLYFYWYRQILGQKVEFLVSFYNNEISEKSEIFDDQFSVERPDGSNFTLKIRSTKLEDSAMYFCASNLATDTQYFGPGTRLTVL.

The chain has TRBV7-2 and TRBJ2-2, with D tentatively TRBD2 (6 bases). V lost 2 bases and J 5 bases, leaving 9 bases between the germline ends. Germline lookup yields CDR1 SGHTA and CDR2 FQGNSA. This CDR3 has 14 residues. CDR3 DNA sequence: TGTGCCAGCAGCTTAAACGGAGGGACCGGGGAGCTGTTTTTT. This translates into CASSLNGGTGELFF. Drawing the rest from reference TRBV7-2 and TRBJ2-2, the complete variable domain is GAGVSQSPSNKVTEKGKDVELRCDPISGHTALYWYRQSLGQGLEFLIYFQGNSAPDKSGLPSDRFSAERTGGSVSTLTIQRTQQEDSAVYLCASSLNGGTGELFFGEGSRLTVL.

This clone was found a few times. V and J are TRBV28 and TRBJ2-5; possibly TRBD2 for D (7 bases). V was shortened by 7 bases and J by 3 bases, with 12 bases between the two germline ends. CDR1 and CDR2 from the germline V gene are MDHEN and SYDVKM. This CDR3 comprises 13 residues. CDR3 in amino acids: CASNEGGEETQYF. CDR3 nucleotides: TGTGCCAGCAATGAAGGGGGGGAAGAGACCCAGTACTTC. Variable domain in full (rest from reference TRBV28 and TRBJ2-5): DVKVTQSSRYLVKRTGEKVFLECVQDMDHENMFWYRQDPGLGLRLIYFSYDVKMKEKGDIPEGYSVSREKKERFSLILESASTNQTSMYLCASNEGGEETQYFGPGTRLLVL.

The chain is built from TRBV5-6 and TRBJ2-7, with D possibly being TRBD1 (6 bases). Germline V gives CDR1 SGHDT, CDR2 YYEEEE. The V end lost 6 bases, the J end lost 3 bases, and 16 bases lay between the germline ends. The CDR3 is 14 amino acids. CDR3 DNA sequence: TGTGCCAGCACCACGGATCAGGGGTACTACGAGCAGTACTTC. Amino acid sequence: CASTTDQGYYEQYF.

The J gene is TRBJ2-7, the V gene TRBV4-3; 7 bases match TRBD1. The germline gives CDR1 LGHNA, CDR2 YSLEER. The CDR3 totals 15 residues. J was trimmed by 7 bases and V by 0 bases; bases with no gene match: 9. CDR3 sequence (DNA): TGCGCCAGCAGCCAAGATTACAGGGGATCGGGAGAGCAGTACTTC. This gives the protein CASSQDYRGSGEQYF.

The chain employs TRBV7-2 and TRBJ1-2; D perhaps matches TRBD1 (5 bases). The germline CDR1 and CDR2 sequences are SGHTA and FQGNSA. Trimming removed 3 bases at V and 1 base at J, with 15 bases between. This CDR3 has 16 residues. The CDR3 reads CASSFTQGLFNYGYTF. DNA of the CDR3: TGTGCCAGCAGCTTCACTCAGGGCCTCTTTAACTATGGCTACACCTTC.

The chain joins TRBV4-2 to TRBJ1-5, with no clear D. V lost 0 bases to trimming and J lost 2 bases, with 8 bases between them. This CDR3 has 15 amino acids. The germline V gene has CDR1 LGHNA and CDR2 YNFKEQ. The chain's CDR3 is CASSQELNGNQPQHF. In DNA form, the CDR3 reads TGTGCCAGCAGCCAAGAACTAAACGGCAATCAGCCCCAGCATTTT.

The chain carries TRBV28 and TRBJ1-4; D call uncertain. Trimming shortened V by 3 bases and J by 8 bases, and 13 bases separated the two germline ends. The germline V gene encodes CDR1 MDHEN and CDR2 SYDVKM. The CDR3 covers 14 residues. The CDR3: CASSLGGNGEKLFF. In DNA form, the CDR3 reads TGTGCCAGCAGTTTGGGAGGAAACGGCGAAAAACTGTTTTTT.

This chain connects TRBV4-1 to TRBJ1-5; TRBD1 agrees at 7 bases. Germline V CDR1 and CDR2: MGHRA, YSYEKL. This CDR3 contains 15 residues. V lost 4 bases and J lost 5; bases outside the gene matches: 8. The CDR3 reads CASSPSDRAYQPQHF. The CDR3 coding sequence is TGCGCCAGCAGCCCCTCCGACAGGGCATATCAGCCCCAGCATTTT.

The J gene is TRBJ1-2, the V gene TRBV10-3; D ambiguous. V lost 6 bases and J 4 bases, leaving 12 bases between the germline ends. Germline V gives CDR1 ENHRY, CDR2 SYGVKD. The CDR3 runs to 13 residues. The CDR3 sequence is CAIRDGMGYGYTF. In DNA, the CDR3 is TGTGCCATCAGGGACGGGATGGGCTATGGCTACACCTTC.

A word on this clone: At one end the junction does not follow the germline gene, possibly because of a read error. This chain connects TRBV7-7 to TRBJ2-7; D ambiguous. The CDR3 runs to 13 residues. Germline loops: CDR1 SSHAT, CDR2 FNYEAQ (reference sequence). The CDR3 protein is CASSLFLSYEQYF. CDR3 nucleotides: TGTGCTAGCAGCTTGTTCCTTTCCTACGAGCAGTACTTC.

This chain's CDR3 is CASSPSGTGTYEQYF. As DNA, the CDR3 is TGTGCCAGCAGTCCCTCCGGGACAGGGACCTACGAGCAGTACTTC. The rearrangement uses TRBV27 and TRBJ2-7, with 9 bases fitting TRBD1. With V trimmed by 5 bases and J by 2 bases, 7 bases remained unmatched. The CDR3 is made up of 15 amino acids. Germline values: CDR1 MNHEY, CDR2 SMNVEV (reference sequence).

The V and J genes are TRBV6-5 and TRBJ1-2; D unresolved. The germline V gene encodes CDR1 MNHEY and CDR2 SVGAGI. This CDR3 spans 14 amino acids. V lost 2 bases, J lost 4 bases, and 11 bases lay in between. The CDR3 DNA follows: TGTGCCAGCAGTTACCGAATCGGGAGCTATGGCTACACCTTC. It specifies CASSYRIGSYGYTF.

V usage is TRBV30 and J usage is TRBJ2-1, with TRBD1 matching over 10 bases. Per the germline V gene, CDR1 is GTSNPN and CDR2 is SVGIG (reference sequence). The CDR3 is made up of 13 amino acids. After removal of 3 bases from V and 9 bases from J, the junction contained 5 bases not matched to a gene. DNA of the CDR3: TGTGCCTGGAGAGGACAGGGGGTAGGTGAGCAGTTCTTC. It specifies CAWRGQGVGEQFF.

The CDR3 DNA reads as TGTGCCAGTACCACACGGGGGGCTAAGTACGAGCAGTACTTC. It encodes CASTTRGAKYEQYF. The chain carries TRBV19 and TRBJ2-7, with D perhaps TRBD2 (7 bases). This CDR3 spans 14 amino acids. Trimming removed 7 bases from V and 4 bases from J, with 17 bases in between. Germline V gives CDR1 LNHDA, CDR2 SQIVND (reference sequence).